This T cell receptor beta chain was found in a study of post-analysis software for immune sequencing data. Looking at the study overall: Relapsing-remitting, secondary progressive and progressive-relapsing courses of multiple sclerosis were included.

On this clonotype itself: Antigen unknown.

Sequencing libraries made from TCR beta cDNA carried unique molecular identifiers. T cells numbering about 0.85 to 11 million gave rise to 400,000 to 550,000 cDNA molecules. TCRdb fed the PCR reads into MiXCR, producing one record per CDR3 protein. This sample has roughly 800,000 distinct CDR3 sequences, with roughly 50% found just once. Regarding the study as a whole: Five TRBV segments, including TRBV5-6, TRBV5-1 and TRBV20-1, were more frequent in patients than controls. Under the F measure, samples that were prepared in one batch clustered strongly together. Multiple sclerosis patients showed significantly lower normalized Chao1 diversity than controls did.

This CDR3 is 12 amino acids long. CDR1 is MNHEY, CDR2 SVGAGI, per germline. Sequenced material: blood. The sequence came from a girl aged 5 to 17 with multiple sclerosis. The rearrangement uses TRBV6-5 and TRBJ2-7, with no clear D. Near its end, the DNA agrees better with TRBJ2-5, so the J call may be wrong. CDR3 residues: CASRTAGETQYF. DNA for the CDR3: TGTGCCAGCCGGACCGCTGGGGAGACCCAGTACTTC.